This TCR beta chain originates from a study of beta chain features in type 1 diabetes. Per the germline V gene, CDR1 is MDHEN and CDR2 is SYDVKM. CDR3 length equals 11 residues. With 6 bases removed from V and 10 bases from J, the gap between germline ends came to 12 bases. Of the isolated RNA, all was reverse transcribed, and so the sequenced material was expressed TCRB transcripts. Clones were sequenced by immunoSEQ multiplex PCR, and TCRdb holds only the in-frame ones, with some missing. This sample has under 350,000 clones, with under 8.5% found just once. This clone was observed a handful of times.

This chain connects TRBV28 to TRBJ1-1; D gene ambiguous. This TCR came from a woman aged 18-29 years in good health. Specimen: central memory CD4+ T cells from blood. The CDR3 sequence: CASSLRGAAFF. DNA of the CDR3: TGTGCCAGCAGCCTCCGGGGAGCAGCTTTCTTT.